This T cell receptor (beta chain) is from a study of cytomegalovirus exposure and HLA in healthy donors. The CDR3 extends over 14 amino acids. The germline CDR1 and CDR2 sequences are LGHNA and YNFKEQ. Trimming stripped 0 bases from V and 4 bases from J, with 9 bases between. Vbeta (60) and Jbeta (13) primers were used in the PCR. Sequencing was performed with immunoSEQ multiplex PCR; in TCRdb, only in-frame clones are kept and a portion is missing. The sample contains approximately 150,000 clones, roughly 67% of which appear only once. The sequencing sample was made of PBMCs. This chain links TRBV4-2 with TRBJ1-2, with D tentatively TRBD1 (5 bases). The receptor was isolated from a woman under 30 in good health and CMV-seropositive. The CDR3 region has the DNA TGTGCCAGCAGCCAAGACGCGGGGCCCTATGGCTACACCTTC. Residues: CASSQDAGPYGYTF.